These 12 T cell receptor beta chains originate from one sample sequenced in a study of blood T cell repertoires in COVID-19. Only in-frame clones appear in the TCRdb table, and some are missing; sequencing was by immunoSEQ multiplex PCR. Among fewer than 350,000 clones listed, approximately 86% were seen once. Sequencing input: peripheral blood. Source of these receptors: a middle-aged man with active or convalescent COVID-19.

The CDR3 protein is CASSLQEGLGGYTF. CDR3 nucleotides: TGTGCCAGCAGCCTTCAGGAGGGGCTAGGAGGCTACACCTTC. J is TRBJ1-2 and V is TRBV7-8; D is possibly TRBD1 (5 bases). This CDR3 spans 14 amino acids. Trimming took off 5 bases at V and 8 bases at J, with 18 bases between the two ends. Germline lookup yields CDR1 SGHVS and CDR2 FQNEAQ.

The CDR3 loop is CASSNGLAGGTPNEQFF. CDR3 DNA: TGTGCCAGCAGCAACGGACTAGCGGGGGGGACTCCCAATGAGCAGTTCTTC. The chain is built from TRBV5-4 and TRBJ2-1; 15 nucleotides agree with TRBD2. Germline CDR1 SGHNT, CDR2 YYREEE (reference sequence). The CDR3 length is 17 residues. V was clipped by 4 bases and J by 6 bases; unmatched bases: 8.

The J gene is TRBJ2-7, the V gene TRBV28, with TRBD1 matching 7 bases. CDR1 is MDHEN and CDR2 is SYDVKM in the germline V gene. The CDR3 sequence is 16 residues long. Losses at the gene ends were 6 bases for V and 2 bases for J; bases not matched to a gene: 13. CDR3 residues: CASRPSGTAKAYEQYF. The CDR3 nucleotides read TGTGCCAGCAGACCCTCCGGGACAGCAAAGGCCTACGAGCAGTACTTC.

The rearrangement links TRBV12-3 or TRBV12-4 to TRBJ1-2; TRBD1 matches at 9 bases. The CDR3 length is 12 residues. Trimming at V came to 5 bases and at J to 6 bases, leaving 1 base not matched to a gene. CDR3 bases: TGTGCCAGCAGTGGGGACAGGGATGGCTACACCTTC. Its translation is CASSGDRDGYTF.

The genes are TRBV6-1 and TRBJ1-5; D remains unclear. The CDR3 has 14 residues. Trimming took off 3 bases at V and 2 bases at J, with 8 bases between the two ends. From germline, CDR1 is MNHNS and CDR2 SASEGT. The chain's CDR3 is CASSDPNGNQPQHF. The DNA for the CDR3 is TGTGCCAGCAGTGATCCCAATGGCAATCAGCCCCAGCATTTT.

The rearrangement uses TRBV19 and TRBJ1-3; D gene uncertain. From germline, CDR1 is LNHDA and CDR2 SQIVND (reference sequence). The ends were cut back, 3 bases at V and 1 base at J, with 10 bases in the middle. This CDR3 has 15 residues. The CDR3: CASSIGAGSGNTIYF. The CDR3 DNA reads TGTGCCAGTAGTATTGGTGCCGGGTCTGGAAACACCATATATTTT.

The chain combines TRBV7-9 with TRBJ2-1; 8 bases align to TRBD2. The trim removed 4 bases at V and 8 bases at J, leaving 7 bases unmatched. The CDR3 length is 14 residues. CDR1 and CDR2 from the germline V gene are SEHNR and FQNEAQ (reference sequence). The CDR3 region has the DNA TGTGCCAGCAGCTCGAGTAGCGGGGTCCATGAGCAGTTCTTC. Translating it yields CASSSSSGVHEQFF.

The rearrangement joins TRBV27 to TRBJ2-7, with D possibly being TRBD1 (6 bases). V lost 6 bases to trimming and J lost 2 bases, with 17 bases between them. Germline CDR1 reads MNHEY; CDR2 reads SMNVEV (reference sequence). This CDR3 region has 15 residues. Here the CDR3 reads CASRGQRDRAYEQYF. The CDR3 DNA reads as TGTGCCAGCAGGGGACAACGGGACCGAGCCTACGAGCAGTACTTC.

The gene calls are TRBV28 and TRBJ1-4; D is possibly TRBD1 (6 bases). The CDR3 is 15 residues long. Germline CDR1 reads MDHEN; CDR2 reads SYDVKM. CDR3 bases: TGTGCTAGCGGGGGCCCCGTTTCAACTAATGAAAAACTGTTTTTT. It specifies CASGGPVSTNEKLFF.

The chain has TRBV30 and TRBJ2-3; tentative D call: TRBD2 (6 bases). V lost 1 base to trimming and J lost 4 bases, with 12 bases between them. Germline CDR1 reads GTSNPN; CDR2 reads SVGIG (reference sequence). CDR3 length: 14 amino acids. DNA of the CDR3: TGTGCCTGGAGTGGGGCGACTAGTCCAGATACGCAGTATTTT. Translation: CAWSGATSPDTQYF.

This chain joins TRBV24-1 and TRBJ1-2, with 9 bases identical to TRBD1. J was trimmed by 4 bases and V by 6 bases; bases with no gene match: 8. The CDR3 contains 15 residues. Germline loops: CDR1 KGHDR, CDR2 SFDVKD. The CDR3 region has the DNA TGTGCCACCAGTTTCGGGACAGGGTCCTTCTATGGCTACACCTTC. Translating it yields CATSFGTGSFYGYTF.

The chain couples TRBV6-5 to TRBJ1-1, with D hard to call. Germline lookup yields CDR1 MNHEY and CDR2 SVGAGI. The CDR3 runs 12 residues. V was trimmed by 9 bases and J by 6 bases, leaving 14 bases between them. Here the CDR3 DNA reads TGTGCCAGGTTGATACGTTACTCTGAAGCTTTCTTT. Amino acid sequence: CARLIRYSEAFF.